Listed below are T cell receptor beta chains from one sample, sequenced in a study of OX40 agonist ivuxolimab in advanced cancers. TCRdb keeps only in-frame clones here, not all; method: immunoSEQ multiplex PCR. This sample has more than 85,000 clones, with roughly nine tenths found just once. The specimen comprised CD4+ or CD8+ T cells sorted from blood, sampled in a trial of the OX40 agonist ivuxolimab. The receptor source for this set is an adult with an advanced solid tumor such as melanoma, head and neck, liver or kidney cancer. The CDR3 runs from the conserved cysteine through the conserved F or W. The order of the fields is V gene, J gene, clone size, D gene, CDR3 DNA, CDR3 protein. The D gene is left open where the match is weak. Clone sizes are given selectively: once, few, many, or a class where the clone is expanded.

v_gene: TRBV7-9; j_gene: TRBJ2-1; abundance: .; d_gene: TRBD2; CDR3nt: TGTGCCAGCAGCTCTGGACTAGCGGGAGGGCAGGATGAGCAGTTCTTC; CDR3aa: CASSSGLAGGQDEQFF
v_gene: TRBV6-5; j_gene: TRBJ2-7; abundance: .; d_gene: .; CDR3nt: TGTGCCAGTGCTAGCCCCAGCTACGAGCAGTACTTC; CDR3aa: CASASPSYEQYF
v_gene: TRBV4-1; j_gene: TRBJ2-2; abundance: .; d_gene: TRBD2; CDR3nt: TGCGCCAGCAGCCAAATGACGGGAGGTTTTAACACCGGGGAGCTGTTTTTT; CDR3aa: CASSQMTGGFNTGELFF
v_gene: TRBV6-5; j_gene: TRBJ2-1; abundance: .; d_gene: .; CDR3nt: TGTGCCAGCACCCGGGCCGCCTCCTACAATGAGCAGTTCTTC; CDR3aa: CASTRAASYNEQFF
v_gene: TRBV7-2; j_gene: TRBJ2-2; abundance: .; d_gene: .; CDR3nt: TGTGCCAGCAGCTCCAGAGGGGGAGGCGGGGCCGGGGAGCTGTTTTTT; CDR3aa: CASSSRGGGGAGELFF
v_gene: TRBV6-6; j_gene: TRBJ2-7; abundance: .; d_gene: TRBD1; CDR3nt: TGTGCCAGCAGATGGGGACAGGGGGCGCATGAGCAGTACTTC; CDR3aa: CASRWGQGAHEQYF
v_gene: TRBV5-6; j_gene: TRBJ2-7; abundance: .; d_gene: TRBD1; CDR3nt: TGTGCCAGCAGCTTGGGCGAGACAGGGGCCTCGGGGGAGCAGTACTTC; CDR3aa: CASSLGETGASGEQYF
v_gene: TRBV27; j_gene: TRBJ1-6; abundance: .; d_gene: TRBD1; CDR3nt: TGTGCCAGCAGAGCCCACAGGGGGTTTTCACCCCTCCACTTT; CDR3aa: CASRAHRGFSPLHF
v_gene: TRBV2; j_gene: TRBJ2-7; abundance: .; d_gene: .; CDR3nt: TGTGCCAGCAGTGAAAGGGGGGGCAGGGAGTACGAGCAGTACTTC; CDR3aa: CASSERGGREYEQYF
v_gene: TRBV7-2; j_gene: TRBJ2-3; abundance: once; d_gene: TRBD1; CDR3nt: TGTGCCAGCAGCTTAGTGGGGACAGGGGGTTTCGGAGATACGCAGTATTTT; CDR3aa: CASSLVGTGGFGDTQYF
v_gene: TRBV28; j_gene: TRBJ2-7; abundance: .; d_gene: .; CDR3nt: TGTGCCAGCAGTTTCGGTCTAGTCGAGCAGTACTTC; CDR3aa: CASSFGLVEQYF
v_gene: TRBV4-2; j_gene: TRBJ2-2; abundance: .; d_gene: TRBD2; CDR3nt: TGTGCCAGCAGCCACGGGACTAGCGGCACCGGGGAGCTGTTTTTT; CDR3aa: CASSHGTSGTGELFF
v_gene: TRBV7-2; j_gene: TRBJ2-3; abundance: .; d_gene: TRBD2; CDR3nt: TGTGCCAGCAGCTTAAGACTAGCGGGAGCGGTAGATACGCAGTATTTT; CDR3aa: CASSLRLAGAVDTQYF
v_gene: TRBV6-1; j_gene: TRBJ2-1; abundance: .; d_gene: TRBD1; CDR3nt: TGTGCCAGCAGTGAACGTGGGACAGAACAATACAATGAGCAGTTCTTC; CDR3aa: CASSERGTEQYNEQFF
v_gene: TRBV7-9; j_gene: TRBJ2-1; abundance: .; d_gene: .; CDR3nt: TGTGCCAGCAGCTTAGTAAGAACAGGGCGAAATGAGCAGTTCTTC; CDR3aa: CASSLVRTGRNEQFF
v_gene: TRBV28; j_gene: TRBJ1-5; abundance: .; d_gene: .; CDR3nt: TGTGCCAGCAGTTTTGGGGGACAGCCCCAGCATTTT; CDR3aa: CASSFGGQPQHF
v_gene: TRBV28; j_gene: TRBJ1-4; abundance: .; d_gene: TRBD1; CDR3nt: TGTGCCAGCAGACGTGGGACAGCTAATGAAAAACTGTTTTTT; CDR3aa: CASRRGTANEKLFF
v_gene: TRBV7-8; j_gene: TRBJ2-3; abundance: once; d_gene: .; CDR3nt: TGTGCCAGCAGCTTAGGGGACACAGATACGCAGTATTTT; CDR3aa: CASSLGDTDTQYF
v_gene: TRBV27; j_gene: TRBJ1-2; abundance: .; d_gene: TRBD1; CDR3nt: TGTGCCAGCAGTCCCACAGGGGCCTATGGCTACACCTTC; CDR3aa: CASSPTGAYGYTF
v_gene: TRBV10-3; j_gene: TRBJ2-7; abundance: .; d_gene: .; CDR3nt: TGTGCCATCAGTGCCGAGGGAGGGGGCGCCGAGCAGTACTTC; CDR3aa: CAISAEGGGAEQYF
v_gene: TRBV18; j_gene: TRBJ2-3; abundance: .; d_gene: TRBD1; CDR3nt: TGTGCCAGCTCACCGCGACTCTCGGACAGGGACACAGATACGCAGTATTTT; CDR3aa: CASSPRLSDRDTDTQYF
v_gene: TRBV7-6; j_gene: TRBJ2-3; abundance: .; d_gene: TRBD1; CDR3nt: TGTGCCAGCAGCACTCCTTCCGGGACAGCAGTCACAGATACGCAGTATTTT; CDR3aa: CASSTPSGTAVTDTQYF
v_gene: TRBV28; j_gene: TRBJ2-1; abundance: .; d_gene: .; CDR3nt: TGTGCCAGCAGCCTTACTAGGCTTGAGCAGTTCTTC; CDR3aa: CASSLTRLEQFF
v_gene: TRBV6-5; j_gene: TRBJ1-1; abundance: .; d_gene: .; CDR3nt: TGTGCCAGCAGTTATAGTGGACGTGCTGAAGCTTTCTTT; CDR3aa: CASSYSGRAEAFF
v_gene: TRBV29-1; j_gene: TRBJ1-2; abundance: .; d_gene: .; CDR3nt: TGCAGCGTCGACAGAGAAGGAAGTGGCTACACCTTC; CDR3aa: CSVDREGSGYTF
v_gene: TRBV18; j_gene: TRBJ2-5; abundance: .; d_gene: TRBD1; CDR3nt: TGTGCCAGCTCACGGGGACAGCTCCAAGAGACCCAGTACTTC; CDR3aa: CASSRGQLQETQYF
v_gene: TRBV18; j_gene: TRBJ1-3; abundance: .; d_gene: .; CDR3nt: TGTGCCAGCTCACGCCGGGACACCGCTTCTGGAAACACCATATATTTT; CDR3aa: CASSRRDTASGNTIYF
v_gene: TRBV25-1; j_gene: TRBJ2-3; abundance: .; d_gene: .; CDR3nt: TGTGCCAGCAGTGGACTCTACAGCACAGATACGCAGTATTTT; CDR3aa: CASSGLYSTDTQYF
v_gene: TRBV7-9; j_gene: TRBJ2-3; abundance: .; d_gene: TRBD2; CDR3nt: TGTGCCAGCAGGACACCGGGACTAGCGGGAGTTGGGGATACGCAGTATTTT; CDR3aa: CASRTPGLAGVGDTQYF
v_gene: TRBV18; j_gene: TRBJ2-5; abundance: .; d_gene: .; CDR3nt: TGTGCCAGCTCACCAGCTGAGACCCAAGAGACCCAGTACTTC; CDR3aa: CASSPAETQETQYF
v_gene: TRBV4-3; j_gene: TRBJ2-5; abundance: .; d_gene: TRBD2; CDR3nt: TGCGCCAGCAGCCAAGAACCAGCCCTTAGCGGAGCGGGGGAGACCCAGTACTTC; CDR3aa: CASSQEPALSGAGETQYF
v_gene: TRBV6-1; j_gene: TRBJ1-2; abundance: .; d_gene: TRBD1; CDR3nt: TGTGCCAGCAGTGGATGGCAGGGGGATTATGGCTACACCTTC; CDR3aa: CASSGWQGDYGYTF
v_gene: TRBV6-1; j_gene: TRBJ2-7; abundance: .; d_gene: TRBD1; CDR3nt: TGTGCCAGCAGTGAGACCGGGACAGGGGAGTACGAGCAGTACTTC; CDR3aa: CASSETGTGEYEQYF
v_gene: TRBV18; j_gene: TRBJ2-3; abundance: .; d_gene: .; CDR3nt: TGTGCCAGCTCTGAGGGTTCGAAAGATACGCAGTATTTT; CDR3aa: CASSEGSKDTQYF
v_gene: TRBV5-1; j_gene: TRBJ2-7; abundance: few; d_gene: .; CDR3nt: TGCGCCAGCAGCTTGGTATTTGGCAGCTACGAGCAGTACTTC; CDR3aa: CASSLVFGSYEQYF
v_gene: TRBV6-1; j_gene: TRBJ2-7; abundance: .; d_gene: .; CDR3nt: TGTGCCAGCAGTGAGCTGTACGAGCAGTACTTC; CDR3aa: CASSELYEQYF
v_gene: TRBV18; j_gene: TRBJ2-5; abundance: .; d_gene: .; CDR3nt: TGTGCCAGTTATTCTCAAGAGACCCAGTACTTC; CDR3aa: CASYSQETQYF
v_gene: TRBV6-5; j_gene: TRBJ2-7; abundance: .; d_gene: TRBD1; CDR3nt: TGTGCCAGCAGTTACTCTGGGCAGGGGGTATGGGAGCAGTACTTC; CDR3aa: CASSYSGQGVWEQYF
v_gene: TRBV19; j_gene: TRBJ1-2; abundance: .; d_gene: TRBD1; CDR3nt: TGTGCCAGTAGGGAGACAGGGGGAGTTAATGGCTACACCTTC; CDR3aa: CASRETGGVNGYTF
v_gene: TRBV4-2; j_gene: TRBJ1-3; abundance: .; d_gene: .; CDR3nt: TGTGCCAGCAGCCAAGGGGGGCGATCTGGAAACACCATATATTTT; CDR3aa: CASSQGGRSGNTIYF
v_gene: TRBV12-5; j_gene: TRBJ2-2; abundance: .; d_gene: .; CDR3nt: TGTGCTAGTGGTTTTACGCAGGGATACACCGGGGAGCTGTTTTTT; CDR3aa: CASGFTQGYTGELFF
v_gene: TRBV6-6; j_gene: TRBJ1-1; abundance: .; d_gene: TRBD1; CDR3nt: TGTGCCAGCAGTTACTCGGGGACAGATGGAGCTTTCTTT; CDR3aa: CASSYSGTDGAFF
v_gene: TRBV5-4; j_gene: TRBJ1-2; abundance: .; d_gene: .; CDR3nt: TGTGCCAGCAGCGCGACAAACGGACAATACTATGGCTACACCTTC; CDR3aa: CASSATNGQYYGYTF
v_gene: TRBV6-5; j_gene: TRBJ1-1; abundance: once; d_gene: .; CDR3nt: TGTGCCAGCAGCCAGTGGGAAGGGAGGACTGAAGCTTTCTTT; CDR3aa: CASSQWEGRTEAFF
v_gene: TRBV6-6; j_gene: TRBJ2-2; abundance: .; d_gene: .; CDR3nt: TGTGCCAGCTTTTCGGGAGCGAACACCGGGGAGCTGTTTTTT; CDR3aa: CASFSGANTGELFF
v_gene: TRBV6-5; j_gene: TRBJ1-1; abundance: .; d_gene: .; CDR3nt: TGTGCCAGCAGTTACCCGAGGGGGGCAGGGAACACTGAAGCTTTCTTT; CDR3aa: CASSYPRGAGNTEAFF
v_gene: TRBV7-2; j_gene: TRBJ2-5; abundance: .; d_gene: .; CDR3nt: TGTGCCAGCAGCTTTCCGGGGGTGGCGGAGACCCAGTACTTC; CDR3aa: CASSFPGVAETQYF
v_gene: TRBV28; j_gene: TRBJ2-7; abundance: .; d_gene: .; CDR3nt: TGTGCCAGCAGTTACGGCTCCTACGAGCAGTACTTC; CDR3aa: CASSYGSYEQYF